These 30 T cell receptor beta chains originate from one sample sequenced in a study of shared clonotypes between healthy human individuals. The protocol was immunoSEQ multiplex PCR, while the TCRdb copy is restricted to in-frame clones and leaves out a portion. The repertoire includes 470,000 or so clones, roughly 80% of them detected once, and 12% sits in the top ten. The sequencing sample was made of PBMCs. Receptor source: a woman aged 40 to 50 in good health. Some clones in this sample may be carry-over from other donors' samples.

The J gene is TRBJ2-6, the V gene TRBV7-7; D is undetermined. There are 16 residues in the CDR3. In germline, CDR1 is SSHAT, CDR2 FNYEAQ (reference sequence). The V and J ends lost 5 bases and 5 bases respectively, with 16 bases between them. The CDR3: CASSPLPQSRANVLTF. The CDR3 DNA reads TGTGCCAGCAGCCCACTGCCACAAAGTCGGGCCAACGTCCTGACTTTC.

The chain has TRBV9 and TRBJ1-5, with D hard to call. V was cut by 4 bases and J by 4 bases, with 12 bases left in between. CDR1 and CDR2 from the germline V gene are SGDLS and YYNGEE. CDR3 length equals 14 residues. The CDR3 DNA follows: TGTGCCAGCAGCCCCGGACGGGAGAATCAGCCCCAGCATTTT. It yields the protein CASSPGRENQPQHF.

This chain joins TRBV7-8 and TRBJ1-2; D not certain. Germline V gene data show CDR1 as SGHVS and CDR2 as FQNEAQ. The CDR3 covers 15 residues. V was trimmed by 1 base and J by 0 bases, leaving 9 bases between them. CDR3 residues: CASSLGTFPNYGYTF. The CDR3, as DNA: TGTGCCAGCAGCTTAGGGACCTTCCCTAACTATGGCTACACCTTC.

The V gene is TRBV10-3, the J gene TRBJ2-3; D is possibly TRBD1 or TRBD2 (5 bases each). Trimming removed 4 bases at V and 4 bases at J, with 21 bases between. The CDR3 contains 17 residues. The germline V gene has CDR1 ENHRY and CDR2 SYGVKD. The DNA for the CDR3 is TGTGCCATCAGTGGACGTGGTCCACTTGGGGGACCAGATACGCAGTATTTT. This gives the protein CAISGRGPLGGPDTQYF.

This chain links TRBV28 with TRBJ1-1; 9 bases align to TRBD1. CDR1 MDHEN and CDR2 SYDVKM come from the germline V gene. V gave up 4 bases and J gave up 3 bases; unmatched junction bases: 3. The CDR3 is made up of 14 amino acids. CDR3 DNA: TGTGCCAGCAGTTCCGGGACAGGGCACACTGAAGCTTTCTTT. Translating it yields CASSSGTGHTEAFF.

As regards this clone: An end of the junction differs from the germline gene, which may be a read error. The chain carries TRBV30 and TRBJ1-1, with D unclear. Germline-derived CDR1 and CDR2 are GTSNPN and SVGIG (reference sequence). There are 13 residues in the CDR3. The CDR3 spells CARSVQLAAGAFF. The CDR3 DNA sequence: TGTGCCCGGAGTGTACAACTCGCCGCCGGGGCTTTCTTT. Full variable domain (remainder filled in from reference TRBV30 and TRBJ1-1): SQTIHQWPATLVQPVGSPLSLECTVEGTSNPNLYWYRQAAGRGLQLLFYSVGIGQISSEVPQNLSASRPQDRQFILSSKKLLLSDSGFYLCARSVQLAAGAFFGQGTRLTVV.

Concerning this clone: This likely traces to a read error, being one base from a far larger clone. The chain is built from TRBV4-3 and TRBJ1-1, with D unclear. CDR3 size: 14 residues. Germline values: CDR1 LGHNA, CDR2 YSLEER. Trimming cost V 0 bases and J 4 bases, with 9 bases left between them. The CDR3 bases are TGCGCCAGCAGCCAAGATTTCGTGGGCACTGAAGCTTTCTTT. It encodes CASSQDFVGTEAFF.

This chain links TRBV30 with TRBJ2-3; D call uncertain. CDR3 length equals 16 residues. The germline V gene has CDR1 GTSNPN and CDR2 SVGIG (reference sequence). V lost 0 bases and J 1 base, leaving 14 bases between the germline ends. CDR3 region: CAWSVPLTGGTDTQYF. The CDR3 region has the DNA TGTGCCTGGAGTGTTCCCCTAACCGGCGGCACAGATACGCAGTATTTT.

The chain couples TRBV5-6 to TRBJ1-5; D call uncertain. Germline CDR1 SGHDT, CDR2 YYEEEE. V was shortened by 0 bases and J by 7 bases, with 11 bases between the two germline ends. This CDR3 has 14 residues. In nucleotides, the CDR3 is TGTGCCAGCAGCTTGGCCTACGGGAAGCAGCCCCAGCATTTT. It specifies CASSLAYGKQPQHF.

The V gene is TRBV27, the J gene TRBJ2-1; the D call may be TRBD1 or TRBD2 (5 bases each). The length of the CDR3 is 19 residues. The V gene's germline CDR1 is MNHEY and CDR2 SMNVEV (reference sequence). The V and J ends lost 4 bases and 1 base respectively, with 23 bases between them. The CDR3 here is CASSSYPRDHQTSYNEQFF. The CDR3 DNA follows: TGTGCCAGCAGTTCCTACCCCCGGGACCACCAGACGTCCTACAATGAGCAGTTCTTC.

The V gene is TRBV15, the J gene TRBJ2-5; the match to TRBD2 covers 11 bases. Germline CDR1 reads LNHNV; CDR2 reads YYDKDF (reference sequence). J was trimmed by 3 bases and V by 2 bases; bases with no gene match: 8. This CDR3 has 17 amino acids. CDR3 sequence reads: CATSRTYSGRAEETQYF. CDR3 nucleotides: TGTGCCACCAGCAGAACCTATAGCGGGAGGGCCGAAGAGACCCAGTACTTC.

The chain has TRBV27 and TRBJ2-2; no clear D. The germline V and J ends were trimmed by 0 bases and 7 bases, with 9 bases remaining between them. CDR3 length equals 14 residues. Germline V gives CDR1 MNHEY, CDR2 SMNVEV (reference sequence). The CDR3 loop reads CASSLSLVYGELFF. The CDR3 DNA sequence: TGTGCCAGCAGTTTATCATTAGTGTACGGGGAGCTGTTTTTT.

V usage is TRBV7-2 and J usage is TRBJ1-2; no definite D call. V was clipped by 5 bases and J by 12 bases, with 28 bases between them. This CDR3 has 16 residues. CDR1 SGHTA and CDR2 FQGNSA come from the germline V gene. CDR3 in amino acids: CASSQRLMGLGSMHTF. The DNA for the CDR3 is TGTGCCAGCAGCCAACGACTGATGGGGTTAGGATCGATGCACACCTTC.

The chain is built from TRBV6-5 and TRBJ2-7; D remains unclear. Per germline, CDR1 MNHEY and CDR2 SVGAGI. The CDR3 has 14 amino acids. The V and J ends lost 6 bases and 2 bases respectively, with 14 bases between them. CDR3 region: CASSLHTGPYEQYF. CDR3 nucleotide sequence: TGTGCCAGCAGCCTACACACTGGCCCCTACGAGCAGTACTTC.

This clone appeared once. V is TRBV28 and J is TRBJ2-5; 8 nucleotides agree with TRBD2. This CDR3 comprises 13 residues. Germline assignment: CDR1 MDHEN and CDR2 SYDVKM. V shed 5 bases and J 4 bases; nucleotides not matched to a gene: 3. CDR3 DNA sequence: TGTGCCAGCAGTAAGCGGGAGTTAGAGACCCAGTACTTC. Translated, it gives CASSKRELETQYF.

DNA for the CDR3: TGTGCCAGCAGTTTTAGCGGAACCTACGAGCAGTACTTC. It specifies CASSFSGTYEQYF. The chain carries TRBV27 and TRBJ2-7; possibly TRBD2 for D (6 bases). The V gene's germline CDR1 is MNHEY and CDR2 SMNVEV (reference sequence). V lost 3 bases to trimming and J lost 2 bases, with 8 bases between them. The CDR3 has 13 residues.

This clone has just one count. The chain employs TRBV2 and TRBJ1-3; no reliable D call. Looked up from germline, CDR1 is SNHLY and CDR2 is FYNNEI. This CDR3 spans 13 amino acids. V was pared by 2 bases and J by 0 bases, with 2 bases between. CDR3 loop: CASSEHSGNTIYF. The CDR3 DNA is TGTGCCAGCAGTGAACACTCTGGAAACACCATATATTTT.

A single count supports this clone. CDR3 amino acids: CASSPTTPTSGNTIYF. CDR3 in DNA: TGTGCCAGCTCACCAACGACACCTACCTCTGGAAACACCATATATTTT. The chain has TRBV18 and TRBJ1-3; D remains unclear. The V and J ends lost 2 bases and 0 bases respectively, with 11 bases between them. The CDR3 is 16 amino acids. Germline values: CDR1 KGHSH, CDR2 LQKENI.

The V and J genes are TRBV4-3 and TRBJ1-2; tentative D call: TRBD1 (5 bases). Germline values: CDR1 LGHNA, CDR2 YSLEER. Trimming shortened V by 3 bases and J by 0 bases, and 8 bases separated the two germline ends. CDR3 length: 14 amino acids. The CDR3: CASSHDRSNYGYTF. Written as DNA, the CDR3 is TGCGCCAGCAGCCATGACAGATCTAACTATGGCTACACCTTC.

This clone was seen just once. V gene TRBV11-3 combines with J gene TRBJ1-3; D gene unclear. The CDR3 loop spans 11 amino acids. The V end was cut by 6 bases, the J end by 2 bases, with 2 bases between. Germline CDR1 and CDR2: SGHNT and YENEEA. CDR3 residues: CASRTGNTIYF. CDR3 nucleotides: TGTGCCAGCAGGACTGGAAACACCATATATTTT.

This clone was detected a few times. Other DNA sequences within the sample encode an identical CDR3. This sequence joins TRBV7-2 and TRBJ1-1; 7 bases fit TRBD1. Germline lookup yields CDR1 SGHTA and CDR2 FQGNSA. With 1 base clipped from V and 1 base from J, the junction kept 3 bases outside the gene matches. CDR3 size: 15 residues. This CDR3 is CASSLGDRRNTEAFF. The CDR3 nucleotides are TGTGCCAGCAGCTTAGGGGACAGAAGGAACACTGAAGCTTTCTTT.

The rearrangement uses TRBV27 and TRBJ2-7; the match to TRBD2 covers 9 bases. The CDR3 totals 18 residues. CDR1 MNHEY and CDR2 SMNVEV come from the germline V gene (reference sequence). The J segment lost 0 bases and the V segment lost 7 bases, leaving 16 bases of the junction unmatched. CDR3 nucleotide sequence: TGTGCCAGCAAAGGGTCTAGGCGGGAGGGCCCGAGCTCCTACGAGCAGTACTTC. Protein sequence: CASKGSRREGPSSYEQYF.

V and J are TRBV6-5 and TRBJ1-1; D remains ambiguous. The CDR3 totals 15 residues. V dropped 0 bases and J dropped 6 bases, with 14 bases sitting between them. CDR1 and CDR2 (germline): MNHEY, SVGAGI. Written as DNA, the CDR3 is TGTGCCAGCAGTTACTCAACGAGGTGTGTCTCTGAAGCTTTCTTT. Translated, it gives CASSYSTRCVSEAFF.

As concerns this clone: This sequence is one base from a far larger clone and is likely a read error. The CDR3 ends on some other residue instead of the conserved phenylalanine or tryptophan, so this is likely a read error. The chain joins TRBV30 to TRBJ2-7, with a possible D match to TRBD2 (5 bases). V was clipped by 5 bases and J by 7 bases, with 15 bases between them. CDR1 is GTSNPN, CDR2 SVGIG, per germline (reference sequence). CDR3 length equals 12 residues. The CDR3 bases are TGTGCCTGGGAGGGAGAAATTGGAGAGCAGTACTCC. Protein: CAWEGEIGEQYS.

Comment on this clone: A far larger clone lies a single base away; this is likely a read error. This chain connects TRBV5-4 to TRBJ1-2; D is possibly TRBD1 (5 bases). Germline V gene data show CDR1 as SGHNT and CDR2 as YYREEE (reference sequence). V was pared by 3 bases and J by 5 bases, with 14 bases between. The CDR3 has 14 amino acids. CDR3 sequence reads: CASSSRRDLYGYTF. The CDR3 nucleotides are TGTGCCAGCAGCTCCCGCAGGGATCTGTATGGCTACACCTTC.

With respect to this clone: Mismatch with germline at one junction end may stem from a read error. This chain joins TRBV28 and TRBJ2-1, with 7 bases that match TRBD1. Germline CDR1 is MDHEN and CDR2 is SYDVKM. This CDR3 contains 13 residues. The CDR3: CASHRGIYNEQFF. The DNA of the CDR3 is TGCGCCAGCCACAGGGGCATCTACAATGAGCAGTTCTTC.

This clone is a singleton in its sample. CDR3 DNA sequence: TGTGCCAGCAGCGTAAATGGGGGTTGGACTGAAGCTTTCTTT. Its protein is CASSVNGGWTEAFF. The chain has TRBV9 and TRBJ1-1; D perhaps matches TRBD1 (5 bases). The ends were cut back, 1 base at V and 5 bases at J, with 12 bases in the middle. This CDR3 is built from 14 residues. Per germline, CDR1 SGDLS and CDR2 YYNGEE.

The DNA of the CDR3 is TGTGCCAGCAGTTCACAATGGGACTCTGGAAACACCATATATTTT. Translating it yields CASSSQWDSGNTIYF. This sequence joins TRBV6-6 and TRBJ1-3; unclear D gene. Germline V CDR1 and CDR2: MNHNY, SVGAGI (reference sequence). The V end was cut by 4 bases, the J end by 0 bases, with 10 bases between. This CDR3 has 15 amino acids.

The chain has TRBV4-1 and TRBJ2-5, with D possibly TRBD2 on 6 matching bases. V gave up 0 bases and J gave up 2 bases, with 13 bases separating them. The germline CDR1 and CDR2 sequences are MGHRA and YSYEKL. The CDR3 loop spans 16 amino acids. The CDR3 protein is CASSQDPLGGQETQYF. Here the CDR3 DNA reads TGCGCCAGCAGCCAAGACCCCTTGGGAGGACAAGAGACCCAGTACTTC.

V is TRBV14 and J is TRBJ2-1; TRBD2 agrees at 14 bases. V gave up 4 bases and J gave up 6 bases; unmatched junction bases: 11. From germline, CDR1 is SGHDN and CDR2 FVKESK. The length of the CDR3 is 18 residues. The CDR3 region has the DNA TGTGCCAGCAGCCCACCGGGACTAGCGGGAGTCGGGTCCAATGAGCAGTTCTTC. Translation gives CASSPPGLAGVGSNEQFF.